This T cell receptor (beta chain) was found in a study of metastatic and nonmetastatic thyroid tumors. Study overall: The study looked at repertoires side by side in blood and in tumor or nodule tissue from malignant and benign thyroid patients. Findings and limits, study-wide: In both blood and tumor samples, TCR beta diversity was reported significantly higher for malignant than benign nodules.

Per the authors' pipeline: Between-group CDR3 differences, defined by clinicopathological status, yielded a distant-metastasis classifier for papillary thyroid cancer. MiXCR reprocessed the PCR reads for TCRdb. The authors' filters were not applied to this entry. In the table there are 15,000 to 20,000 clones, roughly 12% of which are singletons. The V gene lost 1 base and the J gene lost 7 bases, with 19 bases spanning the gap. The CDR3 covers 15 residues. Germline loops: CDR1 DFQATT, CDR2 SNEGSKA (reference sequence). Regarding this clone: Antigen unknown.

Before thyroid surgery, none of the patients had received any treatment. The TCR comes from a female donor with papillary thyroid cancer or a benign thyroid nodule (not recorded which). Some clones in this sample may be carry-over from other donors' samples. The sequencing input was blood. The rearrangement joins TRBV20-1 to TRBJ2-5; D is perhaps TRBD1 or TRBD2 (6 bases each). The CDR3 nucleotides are TGCAGTGCTAGAGGGGGGGCCCTTGTATCCGGGACCCAGTACTTC. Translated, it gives CSARGGALVSGTQYF.